The 17 T cell receptor beta chains presented below share a single source sample, sequenced in a study of blood T cell repertoires in COVID-19. Here immunoSEQ multiplex PCR was the method, and the copy in TCRdb shows in-frame clones only, minus some. The sample has over 250,000 clones, 85% to 90% seen once. The sequenced sample was PBMCs or T cells enriched from blood (not recorded which). The receptors shown here come from a woman aged 55-70 years who had recovered from COVID-19.

V gene TRBV28 combines with J gene TRBJ2-7; a possible D gene is TRBD2 (5 bases). Between the trimmed V and J ends, which lost 3 bases and 3 bases, there was a span of 6 bases. The germline V gene has CDR1 MDHEN and CDR2 SYDVKM. This CDR3 region has 12 residues. DNA of the CDR3: TGTGCCAGCAGTTTGGCGGGCTACGAGCAGTACTTC. Translating it yields CASSLAGYEQYF.

The V gene is TRBV4-1, the J gene TRBJ1-6; 7 nucleotides match TRBD1. The V gene end was trimmed by 0 bases and the J gene end by 3 bases; junction bases not matched to a gene: 2. The CDR3 is made up of 16 amino acids. Germline lookup yields CDR1 MGHRA and CDR2 YSYEKL. CDR3 sequence: CASSQDDRVYNSPLHF. In DNA, the CDR3 is TGCGCCAGCAGCCAAGACGACAGGGTCTATAATTCACCCCTCCACTTT.

About this clone itself: At the DNA level, this CDR3 is encoded by other sequences in the same sample as well. The chain is built from TRBV7-2 and TRBJ1-2; D not certain. The CDR3 loop spans 12 amino acids. Between the trimmed V and J ends, which lost 2 bases and 4 bases, there was a span of 5 bases. From germline, CDR1 is SGHTA and CDR2 FQGNSA. CDR3 nucleotide sequence: TGTGCCAGCAGCTTACGAGGCTATGGCTACACCTTC. It specifies CASSLRGYGYTF.

V usage is TRBV4-1 and J usage is TRBJ1-4; TRBD1 matches 8 bases. The trim removed 4 bases at V and 15 bases at J, leaving 16 bases unmatched. CDR3 length: 15 amino acids. In germline, CDR1 is MGHRA, CDR2 YSYEKL. CDR3 nucleotides: TGCGCCAGCAGCCCCTGGACAGGGCGGAACCCGGAGTTGTTTTTT. Translating gives CASSPWTGRNPELFF.

This sequence joins TRBV5-6 and TRBJ1-2, with D unresolved. CDR3 size: 14 residues. The germline V gene encodes CDR1 SGHDT and CDR2 YYEEEE. V was clipped by 4 bases and J by 0 bases, with 10 bases between them. DNA for the CDR3: TGTGCCAGCAGCATTGGGAGGTCTAACTATGGCTACACCTTC. Translation gives CASSIGRSNYGYTF.

The rearrangement uses TRBV10-1 and TRBJ2-5; 10 bases are a match to TRBD2. Germline V gene lookup returns CDR1 WNHNN and CDR2 SYGVQD (reference sequence). Trimming removed 2 bases from V and 7 bases from J; junction bases left unmatched: 1. The CDR3 extends over 13 amino acids. DNA of the CDR3: TGCGCCAGCAGTGAGAGGACTAGCGGGACCCAGTACTTC. Its protein product is CASSERTSGTQYF.

The chain employs TRBV28 and TRBJ1-1; 8 bases are shared with TRBD1. The CDR3 has 14 amino acids. Germline V gives CDR1 MDHEN, CDR2 SYDVKM. V shed 6 bases and J 10 bases; nucleotides not matched to a gene: 13. This CDR3 reads CASRPQDRAKGAFF. In DNA form, the CDR3 reads TGTGCCAGCAGACCCCAGGACAGGGCCAAAGGAGCTTTCTTT. The whole variable domain, remainder taken from reference TRBV28 and TRBJ1-1, is DVKVTQSSRYLVKRTGEKVFLECVQDMDHENMFWYRQDPGLGLRLIYFSYDVKMKEKGDIPEGYSVSREKKERFSLILESASTNQTSMYLCASRPQDRAKGAFFGQGTRLTVV.

This clone was seen just once. The chain combines TRBV2 with TRBJ2-1; D perhaps matches TRBD2 (7 bases). This CDR3 is 14 amino acids long. Germline-derived CDR1 and CDR2 are SNHLY and FYNNEI. V lost 5 bases and J lost 8, with 16 bases in between. The CDR3 loop is CASSYGGPPDEQFF. The DNA for the CDR3 is TGTGCCAGCAGTTACGGGGGGCCCCCGGATGAGCAGTTCTTC.

The chain employs TRBV10-1 and TRBJ1-2, with D tentatively TRBD1 (5 bases). The germline V and J ends were trimmed by 0 bases and 7 bases, with 9 bases remaining between them. The germline V gene has CDR1 WNHNN and CDR2 SYGVQD (reference sequence). The length of the CDR3 is 13 residues. CDR3 sequence (DNA): TGCGCCAGCAGTGAGTCCCGGGGGTCTGGCTACACCTTC. Its translation is CASSESRGSGYTF.

V gene TRBV20-1 combines with J gene TRBJ2-7; 9 bases fit TRBD2. CDR1 is DFQATT, CDR2 SNEGSKA, per germline (reference sequence). V was clipped by 3 bases and J by 4 bases; unmatched bases: 7. CDR3 length equals 14 residues. Here the CDR3 DNA reads TGCAGTGCTAGTTTAGCGGGAGCATTATACGAGCAGTACTTC. Protein: CSASLAGALYEQYF.

V is TRBV28 and J is TRBJ1-5; possibly TRBD1 for D (5 bases). CDR3 length equals 13 residues. The V and J ends lost 6 bases and 2 bases respectively, with 8 bases between them. The germline V gene has CDR1 MDHEN and CDR2 SYDVKM. Here the CDR3 DNA reads TGTGCCAGCAGCTCACAGGGCAATCAGCCCCAGCATTTT. This translates into CASSSQGNQPQHF.

The V call is TRBV7-8, the J call TRBJ2-7, with 7 positions matching TRBD1. Per germline, CDR1 SGHVS and CDR2 FQNEAQ. V was clipped by 5 bases and J by 2 bases; unmatched bases: 6. The CDR3 is 14 residues long. The CDR3 DNA is TGTGCCAGCAGCATCAGACAGGGCCCCTACGAGCAGTACTTC. The encoded protein is CASSIRQGPYEQYF.

V and J are TRBV7-9 and TRBJ1-2, with 8 bases aligning to TRBD1. This CDR3 is 16 amino acids long. CDR1 is SEHNR and CDR2 is FQNEAQ in the germline V gene (reference sequence). After removal of 4 bases from V and 4 bases from J, the junction contained 11 bases not matched to a gene. The CDR3 bases are TGTGCCAGCAGCTCCAGGACAGGGCATTCCTCCTATGGCTACACCTTC. It is translated as CASSSRTGHSSYGYTF. Combining the CDR3 with reference TRBV7-9 and TRBJ1-2 gives the whole variable domain DTGVSQNPRHKITKRGQNVTFRCDPISEHNRLYWYRQTLGQGPEFLTYFQNEAQLEKSRLLSDRFSAERPKGSFSTLEIQRTEQGDSAMYLCASSSRTGHSSYGYTFGSGTRLTVV.

The chain employs TRBV25-1 and TRBJ1-1; 8 bases map to TRBD1. The germline CDR1 and CDR2 sequences are MGHDK and SYGVNS. CDR3 length: 15 residues. Trimming cost V 4 bases and J 1 base; bases outside gene matches: 5. CDR3 amino acids: CASSGGDRTNTEAFF. CDR3 in DNA: TGTGCCAGCAGTGGAGGGGACAGGACGAACACTGAAGCTTTCTTT.

The CDR3 DNA is TGTGCCAGCAGTGGAACAGGGGTGTTGTCTGGAAACACCATATATTTT. It specifies CASSGTGVLSGNTIYF. The rearrangement joins TRBV6-1 to TRBJ1-3; 7 bases agree with TRBD1. The CDR3 is 16 residues long. CDR1 is MNHNS and CDR2 is SASEGT in the germline V gene. J gave up 1 base and V 4 bases, and 7 bases lay outside the gene matches.

This clone was observed a few times. The rearrangement uses TRBV2 and TRBJ1-4; D is unresolved. V lost 6 bases and J 12 bases, leaving 8 bases between the germline ends. This CDR3 is built from 10 residues. Germline values: CDR1 SNHLY, CDR2 FYNNEI. CDR3 amino acids: CASSDTQLFF. CDR3 bases: TGTGCCAGCAGCGACACCCAACTGTTTTTT.

The rearrangement joins TRBV3-1 (or the pseudogene TRBV3-2) to TRBJ1-2; possibly TRBD1 for D (6 bases). The CDR3 runs to 15 residues. V was trimmed by 4 bases and J by 8 bases, leaving 20 bases between them. The germline CDR1 and CDR2 sequences are LGHDT and YNNKEL (reference sequence). CDR3 sequence reads: CASSLRSRGGDGYTF. The CDR3 nucleotides are TGTGCCAGCAGCCTCCGAAGTAGGGGGGGGGACGGCTACACCTTC.